Presented here are 3 T cell receptor beta chains from one specimen sequenced in a study of blood T cell repertoires in COVID-19. The method was immunoSEQ multiplex PCR; TCRdb's version includes in-frame clones alone and lacks a portion of them. The table records 76,000 or so clones, roughly nine tenths of them present only once. The specimen was peripheral blood. The receptors originated from a man older than 75 in a cohort sampled during active COVID-19.

The chain links TRBV7-3 to TRBJ1-5; 9 bases align to TRBD1. J gave up 7 bases and V 4 bases, and 5 bases lay outside the gene matches. Germline V CDR1 and CDR2: SGHTA, FQGTGA. This CDR3 comprises 14 residues. CDR3 DNA sequence: TGTGCCAGCAGCTCAGACAGGGGGAGGCAGCCCCAGCATTTT. Amino acids: CASSSDRGRQPQHF.

This clone has just one count. This sequence joins TRBV7-2 and TRBJ2-1, with D unresolved. The V gene lost 5 bases and the J gene lost 2 bases, with 13 bases spanning the gap. The germline V gene has CDR1 SGHTA and CDR2 FQGNSA. This CDR3 region has 15 residues. The CDR3 DNA reads as TGTGCCAGCAGCCCTGCGCCTCGTACCTACAATGAGCAGTTCTTC. This encodes CASSPAPRTYNEQFF.

The chain uses TRBV5-5 and TRBJ1-2; TRBD1 aligns across 9 bases. This CDR3 comprises 16 residues. V was pared by 0 bases and J by 4 bases, with 7 bases of the junction left unmatched. Germline CDR1 and CDR2: SGHKS and YYEKEE (reference sequence). Here the CDR3 reads CASSLEGTGQSYGYTF. The CDR3 DNA is TGTGCCAGCAGCTTGGAAGGGACAGGGCAGAGCTATGGCTACACCTTC.